This T cell receptor (beta chain) stems from a study of T cells in Graves' hyperthyroidism and ophthalmopathy. Study-wide context: Peripheral blood specimens were obtained at initial diagnosis, prior to any treatment.

RNA transcripts were the template for amplifying TCR beta CDR3 regions. With the HTBI primer set, the TCR CDR3 went through a first round of RT-PCR. TCRdb reanalysed the multiplex PCR reads using MiXCR and keeps one entry per CDR3 protein. The sample holds a few hundred thousand distinct CDR3 sequences, more than 20% seen once. On this clonotype itself: Its antigen is unknown. Sequence at one end of the junction differs from germline and may be a read error.

Uncontrolled infection, other autoimmune disease, pregnancy or lactation excluded patients. Findings and caveats of the study: Appearing also in blood were most of the thyroid clonotypes expanded above 0.001. A model built on 13 V-J features separated ophthalmopathy from stable hyperthyroidism.

The receptor was isolated from a man aged 18 to 29 with Graves' hyperthyroidism. Sequenced: blood.

CDR3 nucleotide sequence: TGTGCCAGCAGGGTCAGGGGCCAGCCTCAGCATTTT. It yields the protein CASRVRGQPQHF. The V call is TRBV12-3 or TRBV12-4, the J call TRBJ1-5; TRBD1 might be the D (6 bases). There are 12 residues in the CDR3.